The entry below gives a single T cell receptor (beta chain) sequence along with its context. Its antigen is undetermined. Germline-derived CDR1 and CDR2 are SGHDT and YYEEEE. CDR3 length: 14 residues. Trimming at V came to 4 bases and at J to 6 bases, leaving 8 bases not matched to a gene. Guided by marked H&E slides, tumor areas were macrodissected from roughly 5 unstained, deparaffinized approximately 10 um sections. The data were obtained in a study of T cells in lung cancer brain metastases. The study's findings and limits: The analysis could not control for preoperative corticosteroids affecting T cell infiltration in brain metastases. Unique productive clones were significantly fewer in brain metastases: median around 1,500 versus 5,000.

Method: immunoSEQ multiplex PCR; TCRdb's copy keeps in-frame clones and lacks some. The sample carries about 5,600 clones, 84% recorded once. The material sequenced was tumor tissue from a brain metastasis. The J gene is TRBJ2-3, the V gene TRBV5-6; 7 nucleotides align to TRBD2. This receptor was obtained from a man over 45 with non-small cell lung cancer that had spread to the brain. For the CDR3, the DNA is TGTGCCAGCAGCCGGGGGAGGGGTTGGGATACGCAGTATTTT. This codes for CASSRGRGWDTQYF.